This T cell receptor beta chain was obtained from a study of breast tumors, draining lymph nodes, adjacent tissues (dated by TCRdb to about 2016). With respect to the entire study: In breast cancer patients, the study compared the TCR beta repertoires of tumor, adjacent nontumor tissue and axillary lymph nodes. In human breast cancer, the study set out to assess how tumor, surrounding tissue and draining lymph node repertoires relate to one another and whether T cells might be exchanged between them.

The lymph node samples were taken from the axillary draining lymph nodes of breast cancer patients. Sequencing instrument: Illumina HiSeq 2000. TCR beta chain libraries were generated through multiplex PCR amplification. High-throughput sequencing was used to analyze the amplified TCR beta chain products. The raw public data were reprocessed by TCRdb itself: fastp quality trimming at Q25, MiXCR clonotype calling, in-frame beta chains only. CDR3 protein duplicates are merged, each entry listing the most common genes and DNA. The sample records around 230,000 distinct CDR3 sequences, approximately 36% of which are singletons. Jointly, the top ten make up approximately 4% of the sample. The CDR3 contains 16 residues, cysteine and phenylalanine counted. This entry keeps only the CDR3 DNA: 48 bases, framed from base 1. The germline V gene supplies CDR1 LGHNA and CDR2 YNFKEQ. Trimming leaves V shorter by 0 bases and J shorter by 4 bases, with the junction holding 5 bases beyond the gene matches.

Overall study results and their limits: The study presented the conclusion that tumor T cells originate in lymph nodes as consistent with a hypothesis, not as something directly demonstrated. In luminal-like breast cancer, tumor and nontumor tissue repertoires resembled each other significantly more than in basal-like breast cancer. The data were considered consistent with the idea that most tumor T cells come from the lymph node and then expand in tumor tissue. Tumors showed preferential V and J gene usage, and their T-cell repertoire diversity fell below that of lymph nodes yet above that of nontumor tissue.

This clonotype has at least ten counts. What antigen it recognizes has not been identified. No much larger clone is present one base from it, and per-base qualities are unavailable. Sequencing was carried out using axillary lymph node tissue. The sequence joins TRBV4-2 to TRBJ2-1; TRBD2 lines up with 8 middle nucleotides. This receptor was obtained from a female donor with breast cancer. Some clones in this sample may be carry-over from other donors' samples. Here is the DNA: TGTGCCAGCAGCCAAGACGGCGAGCGGGGGTACAATGAGCAGTTCTTC. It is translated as CASSQDGERGYNEQFF.